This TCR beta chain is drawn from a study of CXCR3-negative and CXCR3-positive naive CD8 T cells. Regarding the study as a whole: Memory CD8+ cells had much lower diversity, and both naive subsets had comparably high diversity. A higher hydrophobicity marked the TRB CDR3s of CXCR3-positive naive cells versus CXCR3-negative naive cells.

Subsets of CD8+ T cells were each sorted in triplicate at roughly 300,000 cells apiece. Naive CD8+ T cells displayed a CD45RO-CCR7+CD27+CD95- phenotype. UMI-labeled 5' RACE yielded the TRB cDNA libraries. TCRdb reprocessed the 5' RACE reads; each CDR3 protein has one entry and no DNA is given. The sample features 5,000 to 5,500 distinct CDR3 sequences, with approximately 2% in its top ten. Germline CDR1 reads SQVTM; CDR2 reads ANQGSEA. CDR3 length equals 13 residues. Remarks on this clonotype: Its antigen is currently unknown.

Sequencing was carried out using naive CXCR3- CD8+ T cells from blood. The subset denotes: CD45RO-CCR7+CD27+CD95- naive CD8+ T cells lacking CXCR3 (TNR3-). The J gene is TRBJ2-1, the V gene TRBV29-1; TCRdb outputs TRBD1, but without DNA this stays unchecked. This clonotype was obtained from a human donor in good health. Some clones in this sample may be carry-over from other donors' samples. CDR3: CSVFPGTYNEQFF.